This passage covers 2 T cell receptor beta chains from one sample sequenced in a study of blood T cells in healthy people across ages. For the second PCR, which ran for about 6 to 11 cycles, a sample-barcoded 5' primer and a J-beta primer mix were used. TCRdb recomputed calls from the 5' RACE reads with MiXCR, one row per CDR3 protein. The sample lists 1.5 million or so distinct CDR3 sequences, approximately 43% occurring once. Sequenced sample: blood. The receptor set was obtained from a woman younger than 35 in good health.

J is TRBJ2-3 and V is TRBV7-2; TRBD2 might be the D (5 bases). Trimming cost V 5 bases and J 3 bases, with 18 bases left between them. In germline, CDR1 is SGHTA, CDR2 FQGNSA. This CDR3 contains 16 residues. CDR3 in DNA: TGTGCCAGCAGCCTCCAATTAACGGGATTGACAGATACGCAGTATTTT. Amino acids: CASSLQLTGLTDTQYF.

The chain couples TRBV20-1 to TRBJ1-2; D may be TRBD1 (6 bases). CDR1 and CDR2 (germline): DFQATT, SNEGSKA (reference sequence). CDR3 length: 16 amino acids. V lost 0 bases, J lost 8 bases, and 22 bases lay in between. The CDR3 here is CSARDTRTAALGGYTF. In nucleotides, the CDR3 is TGCAGTGCTAGAGATACCCGGACAGCTGCTCTCGGGGGCTACACCTTC.